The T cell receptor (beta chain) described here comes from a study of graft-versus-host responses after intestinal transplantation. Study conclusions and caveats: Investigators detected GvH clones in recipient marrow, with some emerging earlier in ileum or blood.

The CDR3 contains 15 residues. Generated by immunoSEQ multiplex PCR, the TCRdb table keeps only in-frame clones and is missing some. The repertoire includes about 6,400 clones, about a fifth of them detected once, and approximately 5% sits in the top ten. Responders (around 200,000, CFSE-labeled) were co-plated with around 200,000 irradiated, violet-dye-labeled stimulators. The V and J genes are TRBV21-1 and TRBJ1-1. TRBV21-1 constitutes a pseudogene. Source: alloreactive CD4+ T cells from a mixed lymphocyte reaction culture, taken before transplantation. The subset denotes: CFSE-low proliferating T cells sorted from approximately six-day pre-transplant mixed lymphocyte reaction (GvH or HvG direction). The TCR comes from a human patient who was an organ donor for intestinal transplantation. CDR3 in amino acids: CASIPPGRRNTEAFF. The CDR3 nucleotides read TGTGCCAGCATACCGCCGGGCCGCCGGAACACTGAAGCTTTCTTT.